This TCR beta chain was obtained from a study of shared T cell receptors in the human thymus. The data were produced by immunoSEQ multiplex PCR, yet TCRdb's version contains in-frame clones alone and is incomplete. Here the sample spans about 610,000 clones, approximately 87% being singletons. Germline CDR1 LGHNT, CDR2 FRNRAP. V shed 7 bases and J 3 bases; nucleotides not matched to a gene: 6. There are 15 residues in the CDR3. These same data were also listed under a study on human thymus T cells. Per that study: Congenital heart defects were the reason for the corrective surgery that the donors, healthy Finnish infants, were having. Thymus pieces cut out during corrective heart surgery were the tissue that was used. Related research found strongly overlapping thymic repertoires in unrelated individuals.

The sequence was collected from a boy less than two years old with a congenital heart defect. Sequenced: thymocytes. V usage is TRBV12-5 and J usage is TRBJ2-2, with 9 bases aligning to TRBD2. The CDR3 sequence is CASALGLADTGELFF. The DNA of the CDR3 is TGTGCTAGTGCCCTGGGACTAGCAGACACCGGGGAGCTGTTTTTT.